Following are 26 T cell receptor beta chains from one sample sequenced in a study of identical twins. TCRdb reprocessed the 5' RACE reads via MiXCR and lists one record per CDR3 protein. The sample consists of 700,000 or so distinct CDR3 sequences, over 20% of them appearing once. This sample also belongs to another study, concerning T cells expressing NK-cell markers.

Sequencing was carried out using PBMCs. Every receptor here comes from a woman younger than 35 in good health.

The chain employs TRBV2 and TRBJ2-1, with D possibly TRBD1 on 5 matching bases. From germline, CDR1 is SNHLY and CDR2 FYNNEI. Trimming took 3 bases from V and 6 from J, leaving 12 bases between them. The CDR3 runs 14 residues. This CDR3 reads CASSEISGRNEQFF. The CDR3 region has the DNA TGTGCCAGCAGTGAGATTTCAGGGCGCAATGAGCAGTTCTTC.

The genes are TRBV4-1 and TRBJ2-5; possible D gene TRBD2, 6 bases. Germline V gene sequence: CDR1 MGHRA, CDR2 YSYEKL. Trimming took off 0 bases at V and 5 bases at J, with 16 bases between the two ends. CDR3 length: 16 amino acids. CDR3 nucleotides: TGCGCCAGCAGCCAAGATAGGAGGGCCAGCTACGAGACCCAGTACTTC. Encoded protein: CASSQDRRASYETQYF.

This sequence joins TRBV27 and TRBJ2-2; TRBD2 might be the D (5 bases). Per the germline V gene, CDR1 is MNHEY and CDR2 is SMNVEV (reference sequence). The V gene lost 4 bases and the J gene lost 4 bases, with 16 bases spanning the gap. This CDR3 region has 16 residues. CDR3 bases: TGTGCCAGCAGTTCTAGGACTCAAAGGGTCACCGGGGAGCTGTTTTTT. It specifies CASSSRTQRVTGELFF.

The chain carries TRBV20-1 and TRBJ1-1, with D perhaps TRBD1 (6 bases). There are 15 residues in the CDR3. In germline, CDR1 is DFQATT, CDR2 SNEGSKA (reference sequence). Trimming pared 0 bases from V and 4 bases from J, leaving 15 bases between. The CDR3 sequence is CSARDPRTGATEAFF. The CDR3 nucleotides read TGCAGTGCTAGAGATCCCCGGACGGGGGCCACTGAAGCTTTCTTT.

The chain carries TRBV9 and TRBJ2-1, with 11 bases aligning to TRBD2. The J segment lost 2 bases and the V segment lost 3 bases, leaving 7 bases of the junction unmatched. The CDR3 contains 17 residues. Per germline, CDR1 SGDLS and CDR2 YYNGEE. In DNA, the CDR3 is TGTGCCAGCAGCGCCGGGACTAGCGGATTTGCCTACAATGAGCAGTTCTTC. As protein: CASSAGTSGFAYNEQFF. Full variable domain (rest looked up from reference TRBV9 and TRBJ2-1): DSGVTQTPKHLITATGQRVTLRCSPRSGDLSVYWYQQSLDQGLQFLIQYYNGEERAKGNILERFSAQQFPDLHSELNLSSLELGDSALYFCASSAGTSGFAYNEQFFGPGTRLTVL.

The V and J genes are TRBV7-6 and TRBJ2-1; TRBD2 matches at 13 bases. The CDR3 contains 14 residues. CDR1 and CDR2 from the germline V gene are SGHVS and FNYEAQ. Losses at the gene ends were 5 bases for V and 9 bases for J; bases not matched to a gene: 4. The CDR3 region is CASSPGTSGTEQFF. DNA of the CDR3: TGTGCCAGCAGCCCGGGGACTAGCGGGACTGAGCAGTTCTTC.

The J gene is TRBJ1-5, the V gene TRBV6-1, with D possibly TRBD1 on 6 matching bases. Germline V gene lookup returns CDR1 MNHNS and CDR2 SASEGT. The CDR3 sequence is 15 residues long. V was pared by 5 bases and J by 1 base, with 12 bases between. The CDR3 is CASSPGQWSNQPQHF. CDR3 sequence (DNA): TGTGCCAGCAGTCCGGGACAATGGAGCAATCAGCCCCAGCATTTT.

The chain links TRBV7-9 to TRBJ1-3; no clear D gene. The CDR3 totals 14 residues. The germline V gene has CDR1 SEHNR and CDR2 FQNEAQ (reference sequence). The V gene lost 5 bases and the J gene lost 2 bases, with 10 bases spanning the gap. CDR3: CASSVGRAGNTIYF. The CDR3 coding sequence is TGTGCCAGCAGCGTGGGTAGGGCTGGAAACACCATATATTTT.

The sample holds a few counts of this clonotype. CDR3 protein: CASSQPYSTRTDTQYF. The CDR3 coding sequence is TGTGCCAGCAGCCAACCCTACAGTACCCGCACAGATACGCAGTATTTT. The chain recombines TRBV3-1 with TRBJ2-3; D uncertain. This CDR3 is built from 16 residues. Trimming took 2 bases from V and 1 from J, leaving 13 bases between them. Germline V gene data show CDR1 as LGHDT and CDR2 as YNNKEL (reference sequence).

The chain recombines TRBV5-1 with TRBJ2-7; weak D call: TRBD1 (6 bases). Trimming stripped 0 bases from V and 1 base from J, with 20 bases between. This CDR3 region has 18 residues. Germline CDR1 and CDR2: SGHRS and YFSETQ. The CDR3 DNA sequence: TGCGCCAGCAGCTTGGGGCTCCTCCTCCGGGACATTTCCTACGAGCAGTACTTC. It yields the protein CASSLGLLLRDISYEQYF.

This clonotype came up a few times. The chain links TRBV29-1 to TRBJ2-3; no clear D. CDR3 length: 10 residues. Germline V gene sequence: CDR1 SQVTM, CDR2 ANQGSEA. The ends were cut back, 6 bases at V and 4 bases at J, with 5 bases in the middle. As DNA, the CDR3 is TGCAGCGTGAGTGCAGATACGCAGTATTTT. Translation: CSVSADTQYF.

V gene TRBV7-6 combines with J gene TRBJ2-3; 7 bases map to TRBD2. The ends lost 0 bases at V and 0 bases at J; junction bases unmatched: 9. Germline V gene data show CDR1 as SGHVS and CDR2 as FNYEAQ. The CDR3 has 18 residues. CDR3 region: CASSLALRAGTSTDTQYF. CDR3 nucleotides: TGTGCCAGCAGCTTAGCGCTCCGAGCGGGGACCAGCACAGATACGCAGTATTTT. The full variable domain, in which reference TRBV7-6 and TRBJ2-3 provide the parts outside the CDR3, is GAGVSQSPRYKVTKRGQDVALRCDPISGHVSLYWYRQALGQGPEFLTYFNYEAQQDKSGLPNDRFSAERPEGSISTLTIQRTEQRDSAMYRCASSLALRAGTSTDTQYFGPGTRLTVL.

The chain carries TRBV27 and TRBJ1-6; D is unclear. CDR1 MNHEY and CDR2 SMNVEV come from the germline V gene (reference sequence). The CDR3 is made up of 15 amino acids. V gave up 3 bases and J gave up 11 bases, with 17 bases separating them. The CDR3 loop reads CASSFHSAGIPPLHF. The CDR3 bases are TGTGCCAGCAGTTTTCACAGCGCGGGGATTCCACCCCTCCACTTT.

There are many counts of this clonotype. The CDR3 loop is CASRPSGQGYGYTF. In nucleotides, the CDR3 is TGTGCCAGCAGACCCTCGGGCCAGGGCTATGGCTACACCTTC. This rearrangement joins TRBV6-1 to TRBJ1-2; perhaps TRBD1 as D (5 bases). Germline loops: CDR1 MNHNS, CDR2 SASEGT. V was pared by 6 bases and J by 4 bases, with 15 bases between. The CDR3 totals 14 residues.

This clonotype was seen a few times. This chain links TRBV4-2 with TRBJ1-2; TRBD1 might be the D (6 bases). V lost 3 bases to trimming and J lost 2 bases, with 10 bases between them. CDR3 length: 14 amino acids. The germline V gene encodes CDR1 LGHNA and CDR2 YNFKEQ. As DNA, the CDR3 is TGTGCCAGCAGCCAGGATACAGGGAACTATGGCTACACCTTC. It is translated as CASSQDTGNYGYTF.

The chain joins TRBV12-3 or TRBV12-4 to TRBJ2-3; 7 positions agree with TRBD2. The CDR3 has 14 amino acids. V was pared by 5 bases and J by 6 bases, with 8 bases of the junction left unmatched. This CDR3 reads CASSALSSGDTQYF. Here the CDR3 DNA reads TGTGCCAGCAGTGCCCTGAGTAGCGGGGATACGCAGTATTTT.

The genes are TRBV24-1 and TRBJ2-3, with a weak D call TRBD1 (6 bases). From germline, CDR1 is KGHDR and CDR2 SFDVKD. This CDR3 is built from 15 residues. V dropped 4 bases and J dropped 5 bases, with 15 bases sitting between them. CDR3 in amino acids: CATSDRGLAGDTQYF. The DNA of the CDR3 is TGTGCCACCAGTGACAGGGGTCTGGCTGGAGATACGCAGTATTTT.

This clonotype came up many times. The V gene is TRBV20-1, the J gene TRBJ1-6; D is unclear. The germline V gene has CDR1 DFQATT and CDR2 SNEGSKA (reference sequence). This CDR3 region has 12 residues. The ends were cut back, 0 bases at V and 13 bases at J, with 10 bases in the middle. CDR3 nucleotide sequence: TGCAGTGCTAGAGAGGGAGAAACGCCCCTCCACTTT. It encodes CSAREGETPLHF.

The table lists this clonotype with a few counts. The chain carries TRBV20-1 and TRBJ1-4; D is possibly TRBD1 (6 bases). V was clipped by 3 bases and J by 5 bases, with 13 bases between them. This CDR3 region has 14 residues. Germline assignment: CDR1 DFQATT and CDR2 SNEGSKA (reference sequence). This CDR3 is CSARAGTPNEKLFF. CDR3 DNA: TGCAGTGCTAGGGCCGGGACACCAAATGAAAAACTGTTTTTT.

CDR3 residues: CASSFGGGAPETQYF. DNA for the CDR3: TGTGCCAGCAGTTTTGGTGGGGGGGCCCCGGAGACCCAGTACTTC. The J gene is TRBJ2-5, the V gene TRBV12-3 or TRBV12-4, with TRBD2 as a possible D gene (7 bases). CDR3 length: 15 amino acids. Trimming shortened V by 3 bases and J by 5 bases, and 16 bases separated the two germline ends.

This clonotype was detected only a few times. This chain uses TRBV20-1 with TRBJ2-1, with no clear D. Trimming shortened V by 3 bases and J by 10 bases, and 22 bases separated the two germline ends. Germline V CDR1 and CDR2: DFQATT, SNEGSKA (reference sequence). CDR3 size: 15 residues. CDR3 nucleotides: TGCAGTGCTAGCACGCAACTCCAAAATTTACGGGAGCAGTTCTTC. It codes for CSASTQLQNLREQFF.

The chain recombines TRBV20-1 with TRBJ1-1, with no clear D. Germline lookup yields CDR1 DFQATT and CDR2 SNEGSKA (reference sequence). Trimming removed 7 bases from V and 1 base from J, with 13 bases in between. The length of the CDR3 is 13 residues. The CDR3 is CSVPRLGNTEAFF. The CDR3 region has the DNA TGCAGTGTCCCTCGACTCGGGAACACTGAAGCTTTCTTT.

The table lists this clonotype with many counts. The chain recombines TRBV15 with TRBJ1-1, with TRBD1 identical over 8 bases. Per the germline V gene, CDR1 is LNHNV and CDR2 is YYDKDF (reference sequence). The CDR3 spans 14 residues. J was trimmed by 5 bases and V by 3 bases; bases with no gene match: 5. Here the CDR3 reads CATSSQGARTEAFF. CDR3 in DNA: TGTGCCACCAGCAGTCAGGGGGCGCGAACTGAAGCTTTCTTT.

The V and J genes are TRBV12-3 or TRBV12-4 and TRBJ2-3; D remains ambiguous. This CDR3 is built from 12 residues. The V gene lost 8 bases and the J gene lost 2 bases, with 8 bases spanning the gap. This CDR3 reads CASGRSTDTQYF. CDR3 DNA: TGTGCCAGCGGACGTTCCACAGATACGCAGTATTTT.

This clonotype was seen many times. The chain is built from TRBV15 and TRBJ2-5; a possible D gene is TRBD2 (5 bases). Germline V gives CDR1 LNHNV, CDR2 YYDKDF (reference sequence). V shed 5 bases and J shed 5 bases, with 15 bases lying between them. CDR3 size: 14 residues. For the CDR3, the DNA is TGTGCCACCAGCCCCGACTATCAGAGGGAGACCCAGTACTTC. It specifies CATSPDYQRETQYF.

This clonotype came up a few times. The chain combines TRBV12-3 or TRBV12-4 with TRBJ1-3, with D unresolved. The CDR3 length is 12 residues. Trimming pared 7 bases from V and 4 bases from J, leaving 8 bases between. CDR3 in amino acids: CASTITGNTIYF. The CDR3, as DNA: TGTGCCAGCACTATAACCGGAAACACCATATATTTT.